The sequence of this TCR beta chain was determined in a study of cytomegalovirus exposure and HLA in healthy donors. Study-wide points: Under in vitro conditions, three CMV-associated chains were confirmed as specific for CMV antigens. Analyzed later, association rates of TCRs varied across HLA loci, with DRB1 most and HLA-C fewest.

V gave up 0 bases and J gave up 7 bases, with 8 bases separating them. The germline CDR1 and CDR2 sequences are MNHEY and SVGAGI. The CDR3 sequence is 13 residues long. The study ran its PCR with 60 Vbeta and 13 Jbeta primers. Profiling relied on immunoSEQ multiplex PCR, and the TCRdb table lists in-frame clones only, not all of them. The sample carries 110,000 to 150,000 clones, almost 80% recorded once. A note on this clone: Its antigen is currently unknown.

Input material: PBMCs. This chain links TRBV6-5 with TRBJ2-3; no firm D call. The sequence was obtained from a man between 18 and 29 years old in good health and CMV-seronegative. CDR3 residues: CASSYSTTHTQYF. The CDR3 DNA is TGTGCCAGCAGTTACTCCACTACCCATACGCAGTATTTT.